Below are 13 T cell receptor beta chains sequenced from a single sample in a study of T cell responses to AZD1222 COVID-19 vaccine. The protocol was immunoSEQ multiplex PCR, while the TCRdb copy is restricted to in-frame clones and leaves out a portion. The sample lists around 90,000 clones, 91% occurring once. The material sequenced was peripheral blood, taken on day 0 of MenACWY control vaccination. All receptors derive from an adult in good health.

The rearrangement joins TRBV5-1 to TRBJ2-1; 9 nucleotides align to TRBD2. Looked up from germline, CDR1 is SGHRS and CDR2 is YFSETQ. Trimming at V came to 0 bases and at J to 7 bases, leaving 5 bases not matched to a gene. This CDR3 has 15 residues. In DNA, the CDR3 is TGCGCCAGCAGCTTGGACGGGACTAGCAGGAATGAGCAGTTCTTC. Translation: CASSLDGTSRNEQFF.

The J gene is TRBJ1-6, the V gene TRBV19, with a tentative D call TRBD1 (5 bases). Germline V CDR1 and CDR2: LNHDA, SQIVND (reference sequence). The CDR3 sequence is 15 residues long. V lost 8 bases and J 5 bases, leaving 16 bases between the germline ends. As DNA, the CDR3 is TGTGCCAGTCGCCTCGGGGCGGTAGATAATTCACCCCTCCACTTT. As protein: CASRLGAVDNSPLHF.

This sequence joins TRBV7-9 and TRBJ2-7, with D hard to call. Trimming pared 1 base from V and 5 bases from J, leaving 18 bases between. The CDR3 runs 16 residues. CDR1 is SEHNR and CDR2 is FQNEAQ in the germline V gene (reference sequence). For the CDR3, the DNA is TGTGCCAGCAGCTTAGGGCACTCGAGAGGTTCGGACGAGCAGTACTTC. Protein: CASSLGHSRGSDEQYF.

The chain links TRBV28 to TRBJ1-2, with 9 bases lining up with TRBD1. Looked up from germline, CDR1 is MDHEN and CDR2 is SYDVKM. With V trimmed by 7 bases and J by 4 bases, 16 bases remained unmatched. The CDR3 is 17 residues long. CDR3 protein: CASNGEGQGGFRYGYTF. In DNA, the CDR3 is TGTGCCAGCAATGGTGAGGGACAGGGTGGTTTTCGCTATGGCTACACCTTC.

The chain links TRBV2 to TRBJ1-5, with TRBD1 as a possible D gene (5 bases). The CDR3 has 13 residues. V dropped 7 bases and J dropped 4 bases, with 11 bases sitting between them. Germline loops: CDR1 SNHLY, CDR2 FYNNEI. CDR3 in amino acids: CASTGDGNQPQHF. The CDR3, as DNA: TGTGCCAGCACTGGGGACGGGAATCAGCCCCAGCATTTT. Full variable domain (missing parts from reference TRBV2 and TRBJ1-5): EPEVTQTPSHQVTQMGQEVILRCVPISNHLYFYWYRQILGQKVEFLVSFYNNEISEKSEIFDDQFSVERPDGSNFTLKIRSTKLEDSAMYFCASTGDGNQPQHFGDGTRLSIL.

The gene calls are TRBV6-1 and TRBJ1-5; 9 nucleotides agree with TRBD1. There are 18 residues in the CDR3. Germline V gene data show CDR1 as MNHNS and CDR2 as SASEGT. The trim removed 3 bases at V and 0 bases at J, leaving 9 bases unmatched. The CDR3 sequence is CASSDTGGTRYSNQPQHF. The DNA of the CDR3 is TGTGCCAGCAGTGACACAGGGGGCACCAGATATAGCAATCAGCCCCAGCATTTT.

The CDR3 region is CASSGTGGMNTEAFF. The DNA for the CDR3 is TGTGCCAGTAGTGGGACAGGGGGTATGAACACTGAAGCTTTCTTT. The chain recombines TRBV19 with TRBJ1-1, with 11 bases matching TRBD1. CDR1 is LNHDA, CDR2 SQIVND, per germline (reference sequence). The V segment lost 5 bases and the J segment 0 bases; nucleotides outside the gene matches: 2. The CDR3 consists of 15 residues.

V is TRBV7-6 and J is TRBJ2-2; 7 positions agree with TRBD1. This CDR3 contains 16 residues. The germline gives CDR1 SGHVS, CDR2 FNYEAQ. The junction had 2 bases not matched to a gene; V was cut back by 1 base and J by 0 bases. CDR3 DNA sequence: TGTGCCAGCAGCTTAGGGACAGGTCCGAACACCGGGGAGCTGTTTTTT. This codes for CASSLGTGPNTGELFF. The whole variable domain, filled in from reference TRBV7-6 and TRBJ2-2, reads GAGVSQSPRYKVTKRGQDVALRCDPISGHVSLYWYRQALGQGPEFLTYFNYEAQQDKSGLPNDRFSAERPEGSISTLTIQRTEQRDSAMYRCASSLGTGPNTGELFFGEGSRLTVL.

The rearrangement joins TRBV14 to TRBJ1-1, with 11 bases identical to TRBD1. V was pared by 5 bases and J by 6 bases, with 8 bases of the junction left unmatched. This CDR3 comprises 15 residues. Germline assignment: CDR1 SGHDN and CDR2 FVKESK. CDR3 bases: TGTGCCAGCAGCACCCGGACAGGGGGCAACGCTGAAGCTTTCTTT. Its protein product is CASSTRTGGNAEAFF.

The rearrangement links TRBV28 to TRBJ2-3, with 7 bases aligning to TRBD1. From germline, CDR1 is MDHEN and CDR2 SYDVKM. V was pared by 6 bases and J by 2 bases, with 8 bases of the junction left unmatched. The CDR3 contains 15 residues. The CDR3: CASSPGQVYTDTQYF. For the CDR3, the DNA is TGTGCCAGCAGCCCCGGACAGGTCTACACAGATACGCAGTATTTT.

This chain uses TRBV28 with TRBJ1-1, with unresolved D. Germline V lookup: CDR1 MDHEN, CDR2 SYDVKM. The V gene lost 1 base and the J gene lost 4 bases, with 13 bases spanning the gap. The CDR3 loop spans 15 amino acids. The CDR3 region is CASSLSGAGVTEAFF. DNA of the CDR3: TGTGCCAGCAGTTTATCCGGCGCGGGTGTCACTGAAGCTTTCTTT.

The chain recombines TRBV6-5 with TRBJ1-2; maybe TRBD1 (6 bases). Looked up from germline, CDR1 is MNHEY and CDR2 is SVGAGI. This CDR3 contains 14 residues. The V gene lost 6 bases and the J gene lost 5 bases, with 16 bases spanning the gap. CDR3 DNA: TGTGCCAGCAGCCTCGAGGCAGGGGAGTATGGCTACACCTTC. As protein: CASSLEAGEYGYTF.

This rearrangement joins TRBV11-3 to TRBJ2-1, with D possibly being TRBD1 (5 bases). This CDR3 comprises 14 residues. Germline V lookup: CDR1 SGHNT, CDR2 YENEEA. Trimming took 4 bases from V and 6 from J, leaving 13 bases between them. CDR3 protein: CASSSRTPPNEQFF. The CDR3 nucleotides are TGTGCCAGCAGCTCCCGGACACCCCCCAATGAGCAGTTCTTC. Full variable domain (outside the CDR3, taken from reference TRBV11-3 and TRBJ2-1): EAGVVQSPRYKIIEKKQPVAFWCNPISGHNTLYWYLQNLGQGPELLIRYENEEAVDDSQLPKDRFSAERLKGVDSTLKIQPAELGDSAVYLCASSSRTPPNEQFFGPGTRLTVL.